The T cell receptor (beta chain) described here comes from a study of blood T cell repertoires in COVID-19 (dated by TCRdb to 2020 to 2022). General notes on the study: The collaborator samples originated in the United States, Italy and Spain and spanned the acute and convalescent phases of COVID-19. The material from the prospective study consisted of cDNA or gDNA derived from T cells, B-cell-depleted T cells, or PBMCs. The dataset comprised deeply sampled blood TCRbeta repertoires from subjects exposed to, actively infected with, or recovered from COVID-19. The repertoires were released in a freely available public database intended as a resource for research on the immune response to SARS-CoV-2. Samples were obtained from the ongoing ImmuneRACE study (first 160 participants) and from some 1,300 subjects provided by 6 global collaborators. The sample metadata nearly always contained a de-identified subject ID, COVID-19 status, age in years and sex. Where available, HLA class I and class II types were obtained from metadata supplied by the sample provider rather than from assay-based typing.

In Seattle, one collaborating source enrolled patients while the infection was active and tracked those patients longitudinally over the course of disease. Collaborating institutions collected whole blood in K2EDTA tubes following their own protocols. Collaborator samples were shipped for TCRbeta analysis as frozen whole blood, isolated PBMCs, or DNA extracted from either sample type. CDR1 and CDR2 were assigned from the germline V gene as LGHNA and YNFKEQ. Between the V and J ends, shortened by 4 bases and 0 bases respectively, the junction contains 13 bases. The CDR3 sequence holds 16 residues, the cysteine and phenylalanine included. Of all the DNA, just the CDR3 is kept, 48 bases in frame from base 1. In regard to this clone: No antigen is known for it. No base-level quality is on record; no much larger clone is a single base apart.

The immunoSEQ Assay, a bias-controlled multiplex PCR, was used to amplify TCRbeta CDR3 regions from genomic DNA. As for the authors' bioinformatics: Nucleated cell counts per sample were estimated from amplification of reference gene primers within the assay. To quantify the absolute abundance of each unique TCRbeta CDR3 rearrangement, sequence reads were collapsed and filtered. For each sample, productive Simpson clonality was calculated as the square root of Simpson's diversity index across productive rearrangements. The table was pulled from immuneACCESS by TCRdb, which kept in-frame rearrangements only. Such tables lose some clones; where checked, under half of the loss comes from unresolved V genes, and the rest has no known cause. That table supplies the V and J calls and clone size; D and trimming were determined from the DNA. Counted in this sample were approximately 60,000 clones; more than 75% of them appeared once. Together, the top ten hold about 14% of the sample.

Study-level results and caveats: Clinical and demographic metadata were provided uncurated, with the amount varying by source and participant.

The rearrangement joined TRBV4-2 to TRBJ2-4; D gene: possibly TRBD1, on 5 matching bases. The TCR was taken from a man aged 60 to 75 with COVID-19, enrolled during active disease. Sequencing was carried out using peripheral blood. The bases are TGTGCCAGCAGCCCCCAGGGCGGCATAGCCAAAAACATTCAGTACTTC. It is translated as CASSPQGGIAKNIQYF.